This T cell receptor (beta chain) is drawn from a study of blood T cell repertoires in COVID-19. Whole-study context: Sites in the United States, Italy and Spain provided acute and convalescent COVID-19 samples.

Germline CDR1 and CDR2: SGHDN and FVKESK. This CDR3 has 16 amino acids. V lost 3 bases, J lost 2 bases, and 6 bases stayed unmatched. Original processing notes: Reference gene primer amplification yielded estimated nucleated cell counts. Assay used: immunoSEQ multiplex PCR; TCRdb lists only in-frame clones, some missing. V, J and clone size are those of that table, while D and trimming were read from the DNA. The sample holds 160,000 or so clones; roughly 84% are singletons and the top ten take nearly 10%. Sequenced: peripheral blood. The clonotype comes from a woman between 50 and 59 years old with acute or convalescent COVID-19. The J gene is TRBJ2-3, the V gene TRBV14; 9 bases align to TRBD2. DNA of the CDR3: TGTGCCAGCAGCCATTTTAGCGGGAGAGTCACAGATACGCAGTATTTT. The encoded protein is CASSHFSGRVTDTQYF.